The 5 T cell receptor beta chains in this list originate from one sample, sequenced in a study of a mutant IDH1 vaccine in newly diagnosed glioma. The time point denotes: week 47, end of study. All doses held 300 ug of mutant IDH1 20-mer peptide, with topical imiquimod. Their antigens are not known. The method was immunoSEQ multiplex PCR; TCRdb's version includes in-frame clones alone and lacks a portion of them. The data contain 30,000 or so clones, about 80% of them singletons. This sample comprised PBMCs, obtained from a glioma patient whose treatment included an IDH1 peptide vaccine. The receptors come from a man aged 30-40 years with glioma.

V and J are TRBV5-4 and TRBJ2-3; 8 nucleotides match TRBD2. The CDR3 length is 15 residues. Germline CDR1 and CDR2: SGHNT and YYREEE (reference sequence). V shed 4 bases and J 2 bases; nucleotides not matched to a gene: 6. CDR3 in DNA: TGTGCCAGCAGCCCCGGGGGGGCGCTCACAGATACGCAGTATTTT. Encoded protein: CASSPGGALTDTQYF. Drawing the rest from reference TRBV5-4 and TRBJ2-3, the complete variable domain is ETGVTQSPTHLIKTRGQQVTLRCSSQSGHNTVSWYQQALGQGPQFIFQYYREEENGRGNFPPRFSGLQFPNYSSELNVNALELDDSALYLCASSPGGALTDTQYFGPGTRLTVL.

The chain links TRBV7-9 to TRBJ2-5; no reliable D call. The germline V gene encodes CDR1 SEHNR and CDR2 FQNEAQ (reference sequence). CDR3 length: 15 amino acids. V gave up 0 bases and J gave up 1 base, with 9 bases separating them. In nucleotides, the CDR3 is TGTGCCAGCAGCTTAGCGCCGGCTAGCCAAGAGACCCAGTACTTC. Its translation is CASSLAPASQETQYF.

CDR3 in DNA: TGTGCCAGCAGCCAGTACGGCAGCCTAGGCTTGGGAGGCTACACCTTC. This codes for CASSQYGSLGLGGYTF. The genes are TRBV5-4 and TRBJ1-2, with D hard to call. This CDR3 is built from 16 residues. CDR1 and CDR2 from the germline V gene are SGHNT and YYREEE (reference sequence). V was shortened by 4 bases and J by 8 bases, with 24 bases between the two germline ends. The full variable domain, rest sourced from reference TRBV5-4 and TRBJ1-2, is ETGVTQSPTHLIKTRGQQVTLRCSSQSGHNTVSWYQQALGQGPQFIFQYYREEENGRGNFPPRFSGLQFPNYSSELNVNALELDDSALYLCASSQYGSLGLGGYTFGSGTRLTVV.

J is TRBJ2-7 and V is TRBV30; no firm D call. Germline assignment: CDR1 GTSNPN and CDR2 SVGIG (reference sequence). Trimming stripped 2 bases from V and 6 bases from J, with 8 bases between. The CDR3 runs to 11 residues. The CDR3 sequence: CAWSIVGEQYF. CDR3 nucleotide sequence: TGTGCCTGGAGTATCGTAGGCGAGCAGTACTTC.

This sequence joins TRBV9 and TRBJ2-2; D perhaps matches TRBD1 (5 bases). Germline lookup yields CDR1 SGDLS and CDR2 YYNGEE. V was pared by 4 bases and J by 7 bases, with 14 bases between. The CDR3 spans 14 residues. CDR3 in amino acids: CASSPQGDGGELFF. CDR3 DNA: TGTGCCAGCAGCCCCCAGGGTGATGGCGGGGAGCTGTTTTTT.